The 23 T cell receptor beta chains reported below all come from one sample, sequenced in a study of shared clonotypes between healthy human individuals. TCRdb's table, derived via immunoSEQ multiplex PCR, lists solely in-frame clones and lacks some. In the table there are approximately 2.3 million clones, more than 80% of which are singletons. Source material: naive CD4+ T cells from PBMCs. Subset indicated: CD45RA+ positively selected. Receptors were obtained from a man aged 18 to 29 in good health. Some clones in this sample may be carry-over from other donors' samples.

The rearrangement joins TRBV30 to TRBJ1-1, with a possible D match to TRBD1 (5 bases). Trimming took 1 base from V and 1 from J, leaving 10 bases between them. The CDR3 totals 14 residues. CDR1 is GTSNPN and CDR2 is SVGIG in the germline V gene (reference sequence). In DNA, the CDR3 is TGTGCCTGGAGTGAAAGGGGAGGGAACACTGAAGCTTTCTTT. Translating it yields CAWSERGGNTEAFF.

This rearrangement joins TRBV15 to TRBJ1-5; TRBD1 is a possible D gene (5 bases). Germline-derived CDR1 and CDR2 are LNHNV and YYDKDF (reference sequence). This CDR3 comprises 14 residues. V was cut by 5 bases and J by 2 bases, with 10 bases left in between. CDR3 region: CATSGARGNQPQHF. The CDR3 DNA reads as TGTGCCACCAGCGGGGCACGGGGCAATCAGCCCCAGCATTTT. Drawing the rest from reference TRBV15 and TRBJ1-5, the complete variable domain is DAMVIQNPRYQVTQFGKPVTLSCSQTLNHNVMYWYQQKSSQAPKLLFHYYDKDFNNEADTPDNFQSRRPNTSFCFLDIRSPGLGDTAMYLCATSGARGNQPQHFGDGTRLSIL.

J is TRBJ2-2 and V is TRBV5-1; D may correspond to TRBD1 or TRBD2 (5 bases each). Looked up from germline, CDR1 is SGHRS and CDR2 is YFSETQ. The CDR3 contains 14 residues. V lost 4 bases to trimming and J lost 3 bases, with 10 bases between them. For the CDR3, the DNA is TGCGCCAGCAGCGGGGGTAGGCACACCGGGGAGCTGTTTTTT. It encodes CASSGGRHTGELFF.

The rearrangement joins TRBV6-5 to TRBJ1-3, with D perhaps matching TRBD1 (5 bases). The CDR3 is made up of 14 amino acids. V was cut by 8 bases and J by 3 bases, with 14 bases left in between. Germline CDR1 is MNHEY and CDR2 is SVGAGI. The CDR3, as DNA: TGTGCCAGCTCCAGGGCCCCCGGTGGAAACACCATATATTTT. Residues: CASSRAPGGNTIYF.

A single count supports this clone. The CDR3 nucleotides read TGTGCCAGCAGTTTATCGGGGACTAGCGGGAGATTTCTCCAAGAGACCCAGTACTTC. Encoded protein: CASSLSGTSGRFLQETQYF. The rearrangement links TRBV27 to TRBJ2-5, with 14 bases matching TRBD2. With V trimmed by 0 bases and J by 1 base, 7 bases remained unmatched. Germline values: CDR1 MNHEY, CDR2 SMNVEV (reference sequence). The CDR3 loop spans 19 amino acids.

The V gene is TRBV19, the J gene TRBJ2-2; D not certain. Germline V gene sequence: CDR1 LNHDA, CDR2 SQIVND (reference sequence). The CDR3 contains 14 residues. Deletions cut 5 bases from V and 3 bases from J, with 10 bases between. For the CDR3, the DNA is TGTGCCAGTAGTTTTCTAGGGTACACCGGGGAGCTGTTTTTT. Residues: CASSFLGYTGELFF. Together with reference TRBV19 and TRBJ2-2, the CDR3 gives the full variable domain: DGGITQSPKYLFRKEGQNVTLSCEQNLNHDAMYWYRQDPGQGLRLIYYSQIVNDFQKGDIAEGYSVSREKKESFPLTVTSAQKNPTAFYLCASSFLGYTGELFFGEGSRLTVL.

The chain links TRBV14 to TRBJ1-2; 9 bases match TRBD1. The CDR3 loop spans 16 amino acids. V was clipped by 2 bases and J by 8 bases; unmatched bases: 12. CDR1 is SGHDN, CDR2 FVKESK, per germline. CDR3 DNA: TGTGCCAGCAGCCAAACCGCCGGGACAGGGCTGGGAGGCTACACCTTC. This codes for CASSQTAGTGLGGYTF.

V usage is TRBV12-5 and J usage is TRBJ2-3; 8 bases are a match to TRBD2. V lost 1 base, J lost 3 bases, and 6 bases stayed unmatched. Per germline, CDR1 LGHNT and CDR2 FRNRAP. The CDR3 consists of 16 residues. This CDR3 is CASGLGSGRWTDTQYF. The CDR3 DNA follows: TGTGCTAGTGGTTTGGGGAGCGGGAGATGGACAGATACGCAGTATTTT.

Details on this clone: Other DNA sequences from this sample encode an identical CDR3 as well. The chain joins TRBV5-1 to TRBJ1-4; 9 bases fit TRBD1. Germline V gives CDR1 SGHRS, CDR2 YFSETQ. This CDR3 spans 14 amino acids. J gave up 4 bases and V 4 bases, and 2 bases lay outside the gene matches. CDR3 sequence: CASSPGQGNEKLFF. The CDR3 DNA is TGCGCCAGCAGCCCGGGACAGGGTAATGAAAAACTGTTTTTT.

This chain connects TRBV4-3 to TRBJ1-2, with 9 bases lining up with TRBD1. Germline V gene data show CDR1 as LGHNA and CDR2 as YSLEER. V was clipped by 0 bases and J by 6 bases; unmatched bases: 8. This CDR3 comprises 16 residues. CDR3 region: CASSQDVKWTGDGYTF. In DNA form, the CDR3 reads TGCGCCAGCAGCCAAGATGTCAAATGGACAGGGGATGGCTACACCTTC.

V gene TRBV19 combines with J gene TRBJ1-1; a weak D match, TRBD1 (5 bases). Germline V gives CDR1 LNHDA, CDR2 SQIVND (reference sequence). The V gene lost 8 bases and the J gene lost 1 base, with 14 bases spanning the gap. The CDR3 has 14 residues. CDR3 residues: CASPCGGRNTEAFF. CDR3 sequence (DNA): TGTGCCAGTCCTTGCGGGGGAAGGAACACTGAAGCTTTCTTT.

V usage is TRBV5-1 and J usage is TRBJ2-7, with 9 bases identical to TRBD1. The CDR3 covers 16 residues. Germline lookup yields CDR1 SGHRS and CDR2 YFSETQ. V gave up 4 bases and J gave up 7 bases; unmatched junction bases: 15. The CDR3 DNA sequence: TGCGCCAGCAGCCCAGCCGGGACAGGGTTTGAAGGAGAGCAGTACTTC. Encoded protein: CASSPAGTGFEGEQYF.

The chain's CDR3 is CASSEGWGRATDTQYF. The CDR3 DNA reads TGTGCCAGCAGTGAAGGTTGGGGGAGGGCGACAGATACGCAGTATTTT. The gene calls are TRBV6-1 and TRBJ2-3, with 7 bases identical to TRBD2. Germline V CDR1 and CDR2: MNHNS, SASEGT. The CDR3 totals 16 residues. The V gene end was trimmed by 1 base and the J gene end by 3 bases; junction bases not matched to a gene: 7.

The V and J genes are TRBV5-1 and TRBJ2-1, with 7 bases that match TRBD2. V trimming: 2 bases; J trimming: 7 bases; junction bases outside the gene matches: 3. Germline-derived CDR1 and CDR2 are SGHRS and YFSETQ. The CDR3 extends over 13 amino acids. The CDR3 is CASSFGGRNEQFF. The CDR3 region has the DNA TGCGCCAGCAGCTTTGGCGGGAGAAATGAGCAGTTCTTC.

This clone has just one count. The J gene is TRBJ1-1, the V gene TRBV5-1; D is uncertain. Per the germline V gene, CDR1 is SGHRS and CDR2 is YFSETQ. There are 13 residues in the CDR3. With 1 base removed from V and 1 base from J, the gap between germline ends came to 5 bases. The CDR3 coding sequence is TGCGCCAGCAGCTTGCCCCCGAACACTGAAGCTTTCTTT. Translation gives CASSLPPNTEAFF.

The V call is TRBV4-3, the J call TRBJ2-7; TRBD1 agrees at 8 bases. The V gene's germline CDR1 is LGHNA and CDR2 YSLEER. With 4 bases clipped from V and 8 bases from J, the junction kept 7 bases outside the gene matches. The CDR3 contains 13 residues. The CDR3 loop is CASSPGAGGKQYF. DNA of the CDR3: TGCGCCAGCAGCCCCGGGGCAGGGGGCAAGCAGTACTTC.

The CDR3, as DNA: TGTGCCAGCAGCTTCAAGGCCACCTCTGGGGCCAACGTCCTGACTTTC. It encodes CASSFKATSGANVLTF. V gene TRBV7-9 combines with J gene TRBJ2-6, with D unclear. Looked up from germline, CDR1 is SEHNR and CDR2 is FQNEAQ (reference sequence). Trimming removed 3 bases from V and 0 bases from J, with 9 bases in between. The CDR3 extends over 16 amino acids.

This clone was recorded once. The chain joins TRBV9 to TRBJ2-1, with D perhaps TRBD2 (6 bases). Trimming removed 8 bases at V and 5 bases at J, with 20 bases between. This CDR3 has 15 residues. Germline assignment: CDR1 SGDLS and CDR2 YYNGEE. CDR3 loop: CASSPQAEGNNEQFF. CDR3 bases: TGTGCCAGTTCCCCGCAAGCGGAGGGGAACAATGAGCAGTTCTTC.

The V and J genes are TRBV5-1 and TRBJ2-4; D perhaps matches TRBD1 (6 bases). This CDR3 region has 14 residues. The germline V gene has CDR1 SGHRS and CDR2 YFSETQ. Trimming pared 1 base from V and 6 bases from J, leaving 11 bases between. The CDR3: CASSLTGTLNIQYF. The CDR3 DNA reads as TGCGCCAGCAGCTTGACTGGGACACTAAACATTCAGTACTTC. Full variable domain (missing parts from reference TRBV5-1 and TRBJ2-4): KAGVTQTPRYLIKTRGQQVTLSCSPISGHRSVSWYQQTPGQGLQFLFEYFSETQRNKGNFPGRFSGRQFSNSRSEMNVSTLELGDSALYLCASSLTGTLNIQYFGAGTRLSVL.

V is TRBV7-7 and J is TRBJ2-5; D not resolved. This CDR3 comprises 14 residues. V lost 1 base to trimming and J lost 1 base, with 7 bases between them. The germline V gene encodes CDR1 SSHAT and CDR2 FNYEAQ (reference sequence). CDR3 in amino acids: CASSLDELQETQYF. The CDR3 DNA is TGTGCCAGCAGCTTAGACGAACTCCAAGAGACCCAGTACTTC.

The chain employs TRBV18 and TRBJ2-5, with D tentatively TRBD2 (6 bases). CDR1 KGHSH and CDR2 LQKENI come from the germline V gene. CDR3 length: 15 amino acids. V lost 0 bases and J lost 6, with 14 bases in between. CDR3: CASSPPGGIRKTQYF. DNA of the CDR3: TGTGCCAGCTCACCACCGGGGGGTATAAGGAAGACCCAGTACTTC.

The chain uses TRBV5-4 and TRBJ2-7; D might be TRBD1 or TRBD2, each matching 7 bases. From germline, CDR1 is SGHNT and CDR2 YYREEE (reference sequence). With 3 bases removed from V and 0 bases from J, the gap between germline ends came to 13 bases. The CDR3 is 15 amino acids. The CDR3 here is CASSSERDSSYEQYF. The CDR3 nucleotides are TGTGCCAGCAGCTCCGAGCGGGACAGCTCCTACGAGCAGTACTTC.

The CDR3 reads CASTGPFTNTGELFF. The DNA of the CDR3 is TGTGCCAGCACGGGACCCTTCACGAACACCGGGGAGCTGTTTTTT. This chain joins TRBV21-1 and TRBJ2-2. TRBV21-1 is a documented pseudogene. CDR3 size: 15 residues.